The source of this TCR beta chain is a study of blood T cell repertoires in COVID-19. About the study: The United States, Italy and Spain were the sources of the acute and convalescent COVID-19 samples. In each case, the material was cDNA or gDNA derived from T cells, B-cell-depleted T cells, or PBMCs.

As originally analysed: Counts of nucleated cells, estimated from reference gene primer amplification, were obtained. Using immunoSEQ multiplex PCR, the repertoire was profiled, and TCRdb retains in-frame clones only, with some absent. Clonal size and the V and J genes are those of that table, whereas D and trimming came from the DNA. Of roughly 140,000 clones listed, 80% to 90% are singletons. The V end lost 5 bases, the J end lost 6 bases, and 17 bases lay between the germline ends. From germline, CDR1 is LNHDA and CDR2 SQIVND (reference sequence). The CDR3 contains 15 residues. J is TRBJ1-5 and V is TRBV19; tentatively, D is TRBD1 (6 bases). The sequence came from a woman between 50 and 59 years old with acute or convalescent COVID-19. What was sequenced was peripheral blood. The CDR3 nucleotides are TGTGCCAGTAGTCCCCCCAGGGGACGCGCTCAGCCCCAGCATTTT. It codes for CASSPPRGRAQPQHF.